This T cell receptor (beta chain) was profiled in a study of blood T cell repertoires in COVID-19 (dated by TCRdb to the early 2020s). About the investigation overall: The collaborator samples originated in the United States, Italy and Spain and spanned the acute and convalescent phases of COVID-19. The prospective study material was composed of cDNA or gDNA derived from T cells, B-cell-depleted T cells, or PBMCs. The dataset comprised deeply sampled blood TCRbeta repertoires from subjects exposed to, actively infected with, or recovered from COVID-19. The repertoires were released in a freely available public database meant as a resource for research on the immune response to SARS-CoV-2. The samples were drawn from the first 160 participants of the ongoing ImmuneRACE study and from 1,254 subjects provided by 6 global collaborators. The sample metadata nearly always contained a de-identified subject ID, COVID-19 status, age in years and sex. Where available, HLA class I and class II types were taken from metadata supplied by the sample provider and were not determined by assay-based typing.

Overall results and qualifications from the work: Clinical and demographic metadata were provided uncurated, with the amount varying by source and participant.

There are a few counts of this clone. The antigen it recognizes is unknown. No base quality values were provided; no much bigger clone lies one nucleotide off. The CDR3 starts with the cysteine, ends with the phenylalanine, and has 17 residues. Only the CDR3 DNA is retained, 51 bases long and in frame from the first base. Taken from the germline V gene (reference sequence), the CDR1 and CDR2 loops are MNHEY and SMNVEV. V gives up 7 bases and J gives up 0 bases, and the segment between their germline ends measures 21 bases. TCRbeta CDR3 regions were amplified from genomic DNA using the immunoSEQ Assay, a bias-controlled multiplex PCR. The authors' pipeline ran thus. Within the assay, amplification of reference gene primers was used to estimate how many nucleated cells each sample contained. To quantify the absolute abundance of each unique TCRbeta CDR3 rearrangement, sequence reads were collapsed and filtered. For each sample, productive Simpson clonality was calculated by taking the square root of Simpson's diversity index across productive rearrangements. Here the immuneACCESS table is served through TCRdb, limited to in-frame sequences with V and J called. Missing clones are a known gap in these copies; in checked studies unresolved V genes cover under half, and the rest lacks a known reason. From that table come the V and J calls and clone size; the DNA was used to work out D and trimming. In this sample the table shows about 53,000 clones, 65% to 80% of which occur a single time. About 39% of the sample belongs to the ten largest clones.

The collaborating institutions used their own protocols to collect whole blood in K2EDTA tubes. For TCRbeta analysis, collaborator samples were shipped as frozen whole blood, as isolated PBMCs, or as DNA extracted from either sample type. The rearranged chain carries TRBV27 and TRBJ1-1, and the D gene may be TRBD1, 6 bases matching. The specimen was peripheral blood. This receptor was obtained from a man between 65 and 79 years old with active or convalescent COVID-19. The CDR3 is CASIPTGFGIVNTEAFF. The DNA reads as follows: TGTGCCAGCATTCCAACAGGGTTCGGGATAGTGAACACTGAAGCTTTCTTT.